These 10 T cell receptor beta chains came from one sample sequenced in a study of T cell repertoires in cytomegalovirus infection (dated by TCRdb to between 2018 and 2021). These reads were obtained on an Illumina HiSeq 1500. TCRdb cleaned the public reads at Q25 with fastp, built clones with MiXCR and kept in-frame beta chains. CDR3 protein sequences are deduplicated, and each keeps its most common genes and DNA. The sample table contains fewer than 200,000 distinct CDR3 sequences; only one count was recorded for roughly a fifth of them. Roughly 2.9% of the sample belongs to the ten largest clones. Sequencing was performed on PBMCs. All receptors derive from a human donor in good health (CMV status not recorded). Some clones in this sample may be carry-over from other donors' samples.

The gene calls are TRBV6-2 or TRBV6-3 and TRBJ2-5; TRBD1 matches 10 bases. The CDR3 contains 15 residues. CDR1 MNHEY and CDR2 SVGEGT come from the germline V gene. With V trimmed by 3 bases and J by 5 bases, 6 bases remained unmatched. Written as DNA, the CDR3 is TGTGCCAGCAGTTATGGGGACAGGGGATGGGAGACCCAGTACTTC. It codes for CASSYGDRGWETQYF.

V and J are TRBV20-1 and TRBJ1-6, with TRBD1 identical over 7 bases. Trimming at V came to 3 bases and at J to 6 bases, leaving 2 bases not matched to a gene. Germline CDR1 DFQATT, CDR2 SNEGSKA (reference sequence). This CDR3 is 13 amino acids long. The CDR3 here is CSARGTANSPLHF. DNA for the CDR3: TGCAGTGCTAGGGGGACAGCTAATTCACCCCTCCACTTT.

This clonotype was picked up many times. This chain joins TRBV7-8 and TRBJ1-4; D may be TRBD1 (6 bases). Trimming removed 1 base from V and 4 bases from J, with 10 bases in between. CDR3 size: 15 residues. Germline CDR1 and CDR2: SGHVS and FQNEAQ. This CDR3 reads CASSLVEGGNEKLFF. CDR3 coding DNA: TGTGCCAGCAGCTTAGTTGAAGGGGGTAATGAAAAACTGTTTTTT.

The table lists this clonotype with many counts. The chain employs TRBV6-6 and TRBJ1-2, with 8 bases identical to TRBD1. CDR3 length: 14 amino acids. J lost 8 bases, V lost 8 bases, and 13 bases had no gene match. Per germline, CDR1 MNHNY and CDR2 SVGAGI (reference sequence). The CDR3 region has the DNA TGTGCCAGCGCGGCCGAGGACAGGGTGAAAGGCTACACCTTC. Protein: CASAAEDRVKGYTF.

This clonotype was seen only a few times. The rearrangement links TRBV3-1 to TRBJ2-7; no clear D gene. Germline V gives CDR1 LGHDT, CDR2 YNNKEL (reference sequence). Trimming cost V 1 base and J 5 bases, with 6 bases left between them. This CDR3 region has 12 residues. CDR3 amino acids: CASSQGPNEQYF. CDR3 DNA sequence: TGTGCCAGCAGCCAAGGTCCTAACGAGCAGTACTTC.

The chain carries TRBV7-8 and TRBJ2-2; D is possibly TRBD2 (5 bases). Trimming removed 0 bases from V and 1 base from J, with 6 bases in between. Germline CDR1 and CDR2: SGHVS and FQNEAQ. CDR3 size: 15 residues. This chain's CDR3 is CASSLAAGNTGELFF. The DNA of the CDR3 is TGTGCCAGCAGCTTAGCTGCGGGGAACACCGGGGAGCTGTTTTTT.

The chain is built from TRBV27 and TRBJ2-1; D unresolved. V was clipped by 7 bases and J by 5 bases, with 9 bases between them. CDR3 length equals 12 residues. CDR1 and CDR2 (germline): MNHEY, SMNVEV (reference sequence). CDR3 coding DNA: TGTGCCAGCATGGGGTGGAACAATGAGCAGTTCTTC. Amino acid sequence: CASMGWNNEQFF.

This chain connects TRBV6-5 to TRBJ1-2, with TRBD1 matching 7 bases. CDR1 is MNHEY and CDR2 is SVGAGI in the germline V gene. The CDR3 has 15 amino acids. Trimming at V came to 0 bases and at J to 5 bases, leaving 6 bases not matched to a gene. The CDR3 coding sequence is TGTGCCAGCAGTTACTCCGGACAGGCCCTGTATGGCTACACCTTC. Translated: CASSYSGQALYGYTF.

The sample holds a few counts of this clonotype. The CDR3 DNA sequence: TGTGCCAGCAGTTCCGGGGGAGAGGAAAAACTGTTTTTT. It specifies CASSSGGEEKLFF. This chain links TRBV25-1 with TRBJ1-4; D is perhaps TRBD1 (5 bases). There are 13 residues in the CDR3. Per the germline V gene, CDR1 is MGHDK and CDR2 is SYGVNS. Trimming took 5 bases from V and 8 from J, leaving 12 bases between them.

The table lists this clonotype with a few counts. The CDR3 is CASSDLLGGSPPEQFF. The CDR3 DNA is TGTGCCAGCAGTGACCTCCTAGGGGGGTCCCCACCTGAGCAGTTCTTC. This chain joins TRBV6-1 and TRBJ2-1, with D tentatively TRBD1 or TRBD2 (6 bases each). V lost 3 bases to trimming and J lost 9 bases, with 21 bases between them. The CDR3 contains 16 residues. The germline V gene encodes CDR1 MNHNS and CDR2 SASEGT.